The 11 T cell receptor beta chains given below trace back to one sample, sequenced in a study of blood T cells in healthy people across ages. Alongside a J-beta primer mix, a sample-barcoded 5' primer served in a second PCR lasting roughly 6 to 11 cycles. TCRdb processed the 5' RACE reads anew with MiXCR; each CDR3 protein has one entry. The table lists hundreds of thousands of distinct CDR3 sequences, roughly 35% of them singletons. Sequencing input: blood. The source of these receptors is a man aged 18-30 years in good health.

In regard to this clonotype: A much larger clone lies a single base off, so this may be a read error. The chain links TRBV6-5 to TRBJ1-2; the match to TRBD1 covers 7 bases. The trim removed 8 bases at V and 4 bases at J, leaving 7 bases unmatched. The CDR3 loop spans 13 amino acids. In germline, CDR1 is MNHEY, CDR2 SVGAGI. The CDR3 DNA reads as TGTGCCAGCGCCGAGGACAGGTTCTATGGCTACACCTTC. This gives the protein CASAEDRFYGYTF.

The chain carries TRBV20-1 and TRBJ1-4, with 12 bases identical to TRBD1. The J segment lost 6 bases and the V segment lost 6 bases, leaving 11 bases of the junction unmatched. This CDR3 region has 16 residues. Germline-derived CDR1 and CDR2 are DFQATT and SNEGSKA (reference sequence). The CDR3, as DNA: TGCAGTGCCCTCCGGGACAGGGGGCTTACGGATGAAAAACTGTTTTTT. It encodes CSALRDRGLTDEKLFF.

The V gene is TRBV29-1, the J gene TRBJ2-1, with D perhaps TRBD2 (6 bases). This CDR3 comprises 12 residues. Germline loops: CDR1 SQVTM, CDR2 ANQGSEA. Trimming pared 2 bases from V and 10 bases from J, leaving 12 bases between. CDR3 sequence (DNA): TGCAGCGTTGAAAGGCGGGATAAGGAGCAGTTCTTC. It is translated as CSVERRDKEQFF.

This clonotype was counted between two and nine times. The chain has TRBV5-1 and TRBJ1-4; D remains ambiguous. This CDR3 is 15 amino acids long. Germline values: CDR1 SGHRS, CDR2 YFSETQ. V was clipped by 0 bases and J by 1 base, with 7 bases between them. The CDR3 here is CASSLGGVTNEKLFF. CDR3 coding DNA: TGCGCCAGCAGCTTGGGGGGAGTAACTAATGAAAAACTGTTTTTT.

A note on this clonotype: At one of its ends the junction is not consistent with the germline gene, which may arise from a read error. The chain links TRBV4-3 to TRBJ2-2, with TRBD1 identical over 7 bases. The CDR3 is 16 residues long. In germline, CDR1 is LGHNA, CDR2 YSLEER. The CDR3 loop is CASSQEMTGSSGELFF. The CDR3 bases are TGCGCCAGCAGTCAAGAGATGACAGGGAGCAGCGGGGAGCTGTTTTTT.

At least ten counts were recorded for this clonotype. The chain is built from TRBV18 and TRBJ2-3; possible D gene TRBD2, 5 bases. V lost 4 bases, J lost 2 bases, and 10 bases lay in between. Per germline, CDR1 KGHSH and CDR2 LQKENI. This CDR3 region has 14 residues. The CDR3 sequence: CASSLGSYTDTQYF. The CDR3 DNA reads TGTGCCAGCTCACTGGGGAGTTACACAGATACGCAGTATTTT.

The genes are TRBV4-3 and TRBJ2-5; tentatively, D is TRBD1 (6 bases). The CDR3 contains 15 residues. Trimming pared 0 bases from V and 11 bases from J, leaving 19 bases between. Germline V gene lookup returns CDR1 LGHNA and CDR2 YSLEER. This chain's CDR3 is CASSQEHRANAEQYF. As DNA, the CDR3 is TGCGCCAGCAGCCAAGAACACAGGGCAAACGCAGAGCAGTACTTC.

The V gene is TRBV12-3 or TRBV12-4, the J gene TRBJ1-1, with a weak D call TRBD1 (6 bases). CDR3 length equals 14 residues. Trimming removed 2 bases at V and 1 base at J, with 8 bases between. The CDR3: CASSLWGPNTEAFF. CDR3 nucleotides: TGTGCCAGCAGTTTATGGGGGCCGAACACTGAAGCTTTCTTT.

Notes on this clonotype: A junction end diverges from the germline sequence, so it may reflect a read error. The chain links TRBV7-7 to TRBJ2-2; D remains unclear. Germline-derived CDR1 and CDR2 are SSHAT and FNYEAQ (reference sequence). This CDR3 is built from 14 residues. The CDR3 nucleotides are TGTGCTAGCAGCTCCACTTCGGTCCCCGGGGAGCTGTTTTTT. Protein sequence: CASSSTSVPGELFF.

The V gene is TRBV5-1, the J gene TRBJ1-2; D is undetermined. The CDR3 has 12 residues. Deletions cut 5 bases from V and 2 bases from J, with 7 bases between. Looked up from germline, CDR1 is SGHRS and CDR2 is YFSETQ. CDR3 in DNA: TGCGCCAGCAGGGGCAGAAACTATGGCTACACCTTC. This sequence encodes CASRGRNYGYTF.

This chain uses TRBV6-2 or TRBV6-3 with TRBJ1-2, with D unclear. The CDR3 has 11 residues. With 10 bases removed from V and 3 bases from J, the gap between germline ends came to 9 bases. Looked up from germline, CDR1 is MNHEY and CDR2 is SVGEGT. In DNA form, the CDR3 reads TGTGCCACCCTTCTGGACTATGGCTACACCTTC. As protein: CATLLDYGYTF.